One and the same sample provided the 20 T cell receptor beta chains below, sequenced in a study of blood T cell repertoires in COVID-19 (dated by TCRdb to about 2020). The library relied on the immunoSEQ multiplex PCR assay. As stored in TCRdb, this immuneACCESS dataset retains in-frame rearrangements with V and J assigned. A fraction of the clones does not appear; measured against another copy, unresolved V genes explain less than half of the discrepancy, and the remainder lacks a known reason. The sample yields more than 150,000 clones; more than 85% were counted once. The leading ten clones occupy roughly 2.5% of the sample. The specimen was peripheral blood. These receptors were obtained from a man between 35 and 55 years old with active or convalescent COVID-19.

The V gene is TRBV12-3 or TRBV12-4, the J gene TRBJ2-1; TRBD1 might be the D (7 bases). This CDR3 contains 12 residues. V was shortened by 11 bases and J by 8 bases, with 16 bases between the two germline ends. The CDR3 is CAVGGGGYEQFF. The CDR3 nucleotides read TGTGCCGTTGGAGGAGGGGGCTATGAGCAGTTCTTC.

The chain combines TRBV5-1 with TRBJ1-4; 7 nucleotides match TRBD1. The CDR3 has 13 residues. V gave up 5 bases and J gave up 3 bases; unmatched junction bases: 1. The germline V gene has CDR1 SGHRS and CDR2 YFSETQ. The CDR3 loop reads CASRGTANEKLFF. The CDR3, as DNA: TGCGCCAGCAGAGGGACAGCTAATGAAAAACTGTTTTTT.

The chain couples TRBV11-2 to TRBJ2-1; 10 nucleotides line up with TRBD2. The germline V gene has CDR1 SGHAT and CDR2 FQNNGV. CDR3 length: 14 residues. The J segment lost 4 bases and the V segment lost 5 bases, leaving 2 bases of the junction unmatched. This CDR3 is CASSTSGDYNEQFF. CDR3 DNA sequence: TGTGCCAGCAGCACTAGCGGGGATTACAATGAGCAGTTCTTC.

About this clone: Its ends do not fully match the called genes, so a read error is possible. The chain is built from TRBV24-1 and TRBJ2-5, with D tentatively TRBD1 (5 bases). CDR3 length: 15 amino acids. CDR1 is KGHDR and CDR2 is SFDVKD in the germline V gene. DNA for the CDR3: TGTGCCACCAGTGGAAGTCCAGCAGGACAAGCGACCCAGTACTTC. Amino acid sequence: CATSGSPAGQATQYF.

This chain uses TRBV5-1 with TRBJ1-2; no reliable D call. Trimming removed 0 bases at V and 0 bases at J, with 15 bases between. In germline, CDR1 is SGHRS, CDR2 YFSETQ. This CDR3 comprises 17 residues. Here the CDR3 reads CASSLEVASSTNYGYTF. In nucleotides, the CDR3 is TGCGCCAGCAGCTTGGAAGTGGCCTCTTCAACTAACTATGGCTACACCTTC.

In the case of this clone: Other DNA sequences in the same sample also yield this CDR3. This sequence joins TRBV5-1 and TRBJ1-4; 9 nucleotides agree with TRBD1. J was trimmed by 6 bases and V by 1 base; bases with no gene match: 1. This CDR3 comprises 14 residues. Germline V gene lookup returns CDR1 SGHRS and CDR2 YFSETQ. CDR3 DNA sequence: TGCGCCAGCAGCTTGACAGGGGGCGATGAAAAACTGTTTTTT. Translating it yields CASSLTGGDEKLFF.

CDR3: CASSQDPGQGLNQPQHF. As DNA, the CDR3 is TGTGCCAGCAGCCAAGACCCGGGACAGGGACTCAATCAGCCCCAGCATTTT. The chain has TRBV4-2 and TRBJ1-5; 9 positions match TRBD1. This CDR3 spans 17 amino acids. V shed 0 bases, J shed 3 bases, and the junction held 6 bases outside the gene matches. In germline, CDR1 is LGHNA, CDR2 YNFKEQ.

V is TRBV11-2 and J is TRBJ1-1; D unclear. The CDR3 sequence is 14 residues long. The germline V gene encodes CDR1 SGHAT and CDR2 FQNNGV. The V end was cut by 1 base, the J end by 0 bases, with 6 bases between. The CDR3 loop reads CASSLGPMNTEAFF. CDR3 DNA: TGTGCCAGCAGCTTAGGTCCTATGAACACTGAAGCTTTCTTT.

This chain connects TRBV5-1 to TRBJ2-3, with D tentatively TRBD2 (6 bases). The V and J ends lost 4 bases and 0 bases respectively, with 9 bases between them. The CDR3 covers 14 residues. Germline assignment: CDR1 SGHRS and CDR2 YFSETQ. This CDR3 is CASSQRGSTDTQYF. The CDR3, as DNA: TGCGCCAGCAGCCAACGGGGGAGCACAGATACGCAGTATTTT.

This clone has a single count. J is TRBJ1-2 and V is TRBV7-8; 7 bases agree with TRBD1. Germline V gene data show CDR1 as SGHVS and CDR2 as FQNEAQ. The CDR3 extends over 15 amino acids. Losses at the gene ends were 1 base for V and 7 bases for J; bases not matched to a gene: 9. In DNA, the CDR3 is TGTGCCAGCAGCTTAGAGGGCAGGGGGTTGGGTGGCTACACCTTC. Its translation is CASSLEGRGLGGYTF.

The CDR3, as DNA: TGTGCCAGCAGCTTAACAGGGCTCGACGAGCAGTACTTC. Amino acids: CASSLTGLDEQYF. The J gene is TRBJ2-7, the V gene TRBV7-6; the D gene is possibly TRBD1 (6 bases). Germline CDR1 and CDR2: SGHVS and FNYEAQ. The CDR3 extends over 13 amino acids. V was trimmed by 2 bases and J by 5 bases, leaving 10 bases between them.

The rearrangement uses TRBV21-1 and TRBJ2-7; TRBD1 is taken as the D call from the table, unchecked against the DNA. TRBV21-1 is a pseudogene. The CDR3 runs to 15 residues. The CDR3 DNA follows: TGTGCCAGCAGCAAAAGACAGGTCGCCTCCTACGAGCAGTACTTC. Residues: CASSKRQVASYEQYF.

V gene TRBV7-8 combines with J gene TRBJ2-7, with 8 bases aligning to TRBD1. V was pared by 4 bases and J by 0 bases, with 5 bases of the junction left unmatched. In germline, CDR1 is SGHVS, CDR2 FQNEAQ. The CDR3 contains 15 residues. CDR3 in amino acids: CASSSAGQVSYEQYF. The DNA for the CDR3 is TGTGCCAGCAGCTCTGCGGGACAGGTCTCCTACGAGCAGTACTTC. Looking up the rest from reference TRBV7-8 and TRBJ2-7 gives the full variable domain: GAGVSQSPRYKVAKRGQDVALRCDPISGHVSLFWYQQALGQGPEFLTYFQNEAQLDKSGLPSDRFFAERPEGSVSTLKIQRTQQEDSAVYLCASSSAGQVSYEQYFGPGTRLTVT.

This clone has more than one count but fewer than ten. The chain's CDR3 is CASSYNLAKNIQYF. For the CDR3, the DNA is TGTGCCAGCAGTTACAATCTAGCCAAAAACATTCAGTACTTC. J is TRBJ2-4 and V is TRBV6-2 or TRBV6-3, with D uncertain. The CDR3 loop spans 14 amino acids. Germline V lookup: CDR1 MNHEY, CDR2 SVGEGT. Trimming removed 2 bases from V and 0 bases from J, with 5 bases in between.

This clone was observed a single time. V usage is TRBV3-1 (or the pseudogene TRBV3-2) and J usage is TRBJ2-6; the D is unclear. V lost 3 bases to trimming and J lost 0 bases, with 9 bases between them. The CDR3 sequence is 16 residues long. Germline CDR1 reads LGHDT; CDR2 reads YNNKEL (reference sequence). CDR3 residues: CASSHAPSSGANVLTF. The DNA of the CDR3 is TGTGCCAGCAGCCACGCTCCTAGCTCTGGGGCCAACGTCCTGACTTTC.

This sequence joins TRBV19 and TRBJ1-2; D is perhaps TRBD1 (6 bases). The CDR3 is 13 residues long. CDR1 LNHDA and CDR2 SQIVND come from the germline V gene (reference sequence). With 5 bases removed from V and 4 bases from J, the gap between germline ends came to 11 bases. In nucleotides, the CDR3 is TGTGCCAGTAGTTCGACAGGCGCCTATGGCTACACCTTC. It encodes CASSSTGAYGYTF. The full variable domain, rest sourced from reference TRBV19 and TRBJ1-2, is DGGITQSPKYLFRKEGQNVTLSCEQNLNHDAMYWYRQDPGQGLRLIYYSQIVNDFQKGDIAEGYSVSREKKESFPLTVTSAQKNPTAFYLCASSSTGAYGYTFGSGTRLTVV.

This chain links TRBV5-6 with TRBJ1-2, with D maybe TRBD1 (5 bases). The CDR3 is 16 residues long. V was cut by 7 bases and J by 5 bases, with 24 bases left in between. Looked up from germline, CDR1 is SGHDT and CDR2 is YYEEEE. The CDR3, as DNA: TGTGCCAGCGGCAGGGCTGCTGGACGGCTCGATTATGGCTACACCTTC. Translation: CASGRAAGRLDYGYTF.

The chain couples TRBV7-2 to TRBJ2-7; 11 bases agree with TRBD2. This CDR3 is 14 amino acids long. The junction had 3 bases not matched to a gene; V was cut back by 5 bases and J by 3 bases. Per the germline V gene, CDR1 is SGHTA and CDR2 is FQGNSA. CDR3 amino acids: CASSVTSGNYEQYF. As DNA, the CDR3 is TGTGCCAGCAGCGTGACTAGCGGGAACTACGAGCAGTACTTC.

This chain uses TRBV5-1 with TRBJ2-7; weak D call: TRBD1 (5 bases). The germline V and J ends were trimmed by 1 base and 6 bases, with 11 bases remaining between them. The CDR3 runs 13 residues. The germline V gene encodes CDR1 SGHRS and CDR2 YFSETQ. The DNA of the CDR3 is TGCGCCAGCAGCTTGACAGGTTTGGGCGAGCAGTACTTC. Protein: CASSLTGLGEQYF.

V usage is TRBV4-3 and J usage is TRBJ1-2; D is perhaps TRBD1 (5 bases). Germline V gene lookup returns CDR1 LGHNA and CDR2 YSLEER. This CDR3 is built from 15 residues. The V gene lost 4 bases and the J gene lost 5 bases, with 17 bases spanning the gap. CDR3 sequence: CASSRAPPGEYGYTF. Written as DNA, the CDR3 is TGCGCCAGCAGCCGGGCACCACCGGGGGAGTATGGCTACACCTTC.